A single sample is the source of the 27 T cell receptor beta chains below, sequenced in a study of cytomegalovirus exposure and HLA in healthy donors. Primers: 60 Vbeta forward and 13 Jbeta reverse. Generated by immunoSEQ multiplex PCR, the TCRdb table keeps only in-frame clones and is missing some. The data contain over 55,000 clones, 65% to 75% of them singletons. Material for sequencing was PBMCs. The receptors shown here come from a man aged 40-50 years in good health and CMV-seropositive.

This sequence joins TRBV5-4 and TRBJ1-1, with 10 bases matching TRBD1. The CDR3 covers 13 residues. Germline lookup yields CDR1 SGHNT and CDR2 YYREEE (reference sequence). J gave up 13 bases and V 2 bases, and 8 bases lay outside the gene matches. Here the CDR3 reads CASSFDRGREGFF. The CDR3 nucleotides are TGTGCCAGCAGCTTCGACAGGGGGCGCGAGGGTTTCTTT.

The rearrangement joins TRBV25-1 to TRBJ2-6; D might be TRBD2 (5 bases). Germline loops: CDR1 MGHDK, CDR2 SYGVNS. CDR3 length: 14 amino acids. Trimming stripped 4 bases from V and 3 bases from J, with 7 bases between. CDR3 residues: CASSGGVGANVLTF. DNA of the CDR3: TGTGCCAGCAGTGGGGGAGTTGGGGCCAACGTCCTGACTTTC. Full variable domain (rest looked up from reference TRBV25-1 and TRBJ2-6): EADIYQTPRYLVIGTGKKITLECSQTMGHDKMYWYQQDPGMELHLIHYSYGVNSTEKGDLSSESTVSRIRTEHFPLTLESARPSHTSQYLCASSGGVGANVLTFGAGSRLTVL.

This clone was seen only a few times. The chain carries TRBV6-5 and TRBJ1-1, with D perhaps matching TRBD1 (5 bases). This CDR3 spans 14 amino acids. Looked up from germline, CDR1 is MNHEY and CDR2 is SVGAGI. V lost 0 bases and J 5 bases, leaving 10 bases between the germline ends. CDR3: CASSYSGRGTEAFF. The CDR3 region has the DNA TGTGCCAGCAGTTACTCGGGGCGGGGGACTGAAGCTTTCTTT.

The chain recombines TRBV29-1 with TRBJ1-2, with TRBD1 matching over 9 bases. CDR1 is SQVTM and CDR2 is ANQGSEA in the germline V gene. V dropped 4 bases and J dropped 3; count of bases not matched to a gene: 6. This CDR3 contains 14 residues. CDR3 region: CSVVQGATYYGYTF. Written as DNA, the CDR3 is TGCAGCGTTGTACAGGGGGCTACCTACTATGGCTACACCTTC.

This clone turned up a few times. CDR3: CASSRDRAYNEQFF. As DNA, the CDR3 is TGTGCCAGTAGTAGGGACAGGGCCTACAATGAGCAGTTCTTC. The V gene is TRBV19, the J gene TRBJ2-1, with 9 bases matching TRBD1. Germline CDR1 and CDR2: LNHDA and SQIVND (reference sequence). The V segment lost 4 bases and the J segment 2 bases; nucleotides outside the gene matches: 0. CDR3 length: 14 residues.

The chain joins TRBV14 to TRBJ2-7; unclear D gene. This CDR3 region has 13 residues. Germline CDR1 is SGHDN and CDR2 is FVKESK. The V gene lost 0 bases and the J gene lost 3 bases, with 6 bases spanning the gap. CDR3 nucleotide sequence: TGTGCCAGCAGCCAAGATTCGGTCTACGAGCAGTACTTC. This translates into CASSQDSVYEQYF.

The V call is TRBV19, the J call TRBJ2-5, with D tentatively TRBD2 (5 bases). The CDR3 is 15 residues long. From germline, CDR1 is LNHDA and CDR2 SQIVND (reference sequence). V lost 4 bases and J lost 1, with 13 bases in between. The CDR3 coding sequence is TGTGCCAGTAGTACCGGTAGCGTGGTCCAAGAGACCCAGTACTTC. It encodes CASSTGSVVQETQYF.

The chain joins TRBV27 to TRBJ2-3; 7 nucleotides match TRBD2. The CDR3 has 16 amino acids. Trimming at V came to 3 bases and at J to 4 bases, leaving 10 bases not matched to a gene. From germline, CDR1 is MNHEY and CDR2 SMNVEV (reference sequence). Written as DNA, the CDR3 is TGTGCCAGCAGTTTGACGGGGGGACTTGGAGCAGATACGCAGTATTTT. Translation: CASSLTGGLGADTQYF.

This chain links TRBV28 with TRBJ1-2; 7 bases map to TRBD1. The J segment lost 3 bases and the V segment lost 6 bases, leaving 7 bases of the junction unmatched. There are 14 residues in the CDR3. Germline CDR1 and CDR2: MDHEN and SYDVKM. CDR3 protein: CASSAPTGDYGYTF. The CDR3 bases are TGTGCCAGCAGCGCCCCAACAGGGGACTATGGCTACACCTTC.

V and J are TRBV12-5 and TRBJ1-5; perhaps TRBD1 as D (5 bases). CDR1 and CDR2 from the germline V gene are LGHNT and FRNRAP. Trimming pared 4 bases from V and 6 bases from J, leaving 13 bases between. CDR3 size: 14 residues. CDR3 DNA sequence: TGTGCTAGTGGTTGGGGGATGGGAGGTCAGCCCCAGCATTTT. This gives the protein CASGWGMGGQPQHF.

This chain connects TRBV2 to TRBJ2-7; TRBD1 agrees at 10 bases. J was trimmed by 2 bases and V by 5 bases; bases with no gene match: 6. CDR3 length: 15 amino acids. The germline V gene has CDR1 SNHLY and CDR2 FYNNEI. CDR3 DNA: TGTGCCAGCAGTTTTGGACAGGGGGTTACCTACGAGCAGTACTTC. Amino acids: CASSFGQGVTYEQYF.

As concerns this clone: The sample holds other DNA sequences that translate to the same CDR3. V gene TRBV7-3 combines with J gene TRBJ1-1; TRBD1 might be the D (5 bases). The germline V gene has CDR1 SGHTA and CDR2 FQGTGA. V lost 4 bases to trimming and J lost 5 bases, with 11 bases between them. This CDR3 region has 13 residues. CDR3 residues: CASSSSGGTEAFF. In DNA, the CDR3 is TGTGCCAGCAGCTCTTCGGGGGGGACTGAAGCTTTCTTT.

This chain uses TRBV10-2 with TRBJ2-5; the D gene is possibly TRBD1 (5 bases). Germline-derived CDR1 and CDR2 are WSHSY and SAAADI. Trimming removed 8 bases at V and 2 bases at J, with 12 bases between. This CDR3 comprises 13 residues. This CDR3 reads CASRETAQETQYF. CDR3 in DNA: TGCGCCAGCCGCGAGACAGCGCAAGAGACCCAGTACTTC.

CDR3: CASSYTTGPTEAFF. CDR3 DNA sequence: TGTGCCAGCAGTTACACTACAGGGCCCACTGAAGCTTTCTTT. V is TRBV6-5 and J is TRBJ1-1, with D perhaps matching TRBD1 (6 bases). Per germline, CDR1 MNHEY and CDR2 SVGAGI. CDR3 length: 14 amino acids. V dropped 2 bases and J dropped 4 bases, with 11 bases sitting between them.

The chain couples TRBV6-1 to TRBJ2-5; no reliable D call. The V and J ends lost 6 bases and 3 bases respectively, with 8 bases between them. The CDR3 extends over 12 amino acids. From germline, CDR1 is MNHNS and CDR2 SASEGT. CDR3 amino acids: CASRFLKETQYF. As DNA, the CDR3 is TGTGCCAGCAGGTTTCTAAAAGAGACCCAGTACTTC.

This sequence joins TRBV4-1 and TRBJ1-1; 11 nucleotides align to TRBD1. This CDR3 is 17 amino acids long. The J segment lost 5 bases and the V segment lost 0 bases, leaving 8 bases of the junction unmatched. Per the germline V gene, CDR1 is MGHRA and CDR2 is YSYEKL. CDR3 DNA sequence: TGCGCCAGCAGCCAAGACGGACAGGGGGCGCAGGGAACTGAAGCTTTCTTT. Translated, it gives CASSQDGQGAQGTEAFF.

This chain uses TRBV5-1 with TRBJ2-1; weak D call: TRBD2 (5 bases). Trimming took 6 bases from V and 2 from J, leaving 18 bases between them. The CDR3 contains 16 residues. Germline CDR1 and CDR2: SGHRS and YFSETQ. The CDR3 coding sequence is TGCGCCAGCACATTCGGGGAGCCCCCTCCCTACAATGAGCAGTTCTTC. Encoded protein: CASTFGEPPPYNEQFF.

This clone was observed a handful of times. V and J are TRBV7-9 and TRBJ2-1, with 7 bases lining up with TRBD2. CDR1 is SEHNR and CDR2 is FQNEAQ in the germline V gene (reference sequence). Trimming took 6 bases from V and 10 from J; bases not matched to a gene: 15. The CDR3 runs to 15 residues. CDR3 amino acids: CASRGAGTKSGEQFF. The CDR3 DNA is TGTGCCAGCAGGGGAGCGGGAACCAAGTCGGGAGAGCAGTTCTTC.

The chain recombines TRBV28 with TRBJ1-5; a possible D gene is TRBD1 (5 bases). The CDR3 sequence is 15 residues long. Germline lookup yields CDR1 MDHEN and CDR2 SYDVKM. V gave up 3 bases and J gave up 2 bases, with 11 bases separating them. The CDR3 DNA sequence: TGTGCCAGCAGTTTCCCCGGGGGGGGCAATCAGCCCCAGCATTTT. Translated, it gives CASSFPGGGNQPQHF.

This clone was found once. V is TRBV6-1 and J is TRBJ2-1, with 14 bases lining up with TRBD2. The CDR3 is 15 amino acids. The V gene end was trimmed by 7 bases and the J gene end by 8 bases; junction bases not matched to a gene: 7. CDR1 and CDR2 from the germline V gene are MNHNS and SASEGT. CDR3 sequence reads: CASTPGTSGSYEQFF. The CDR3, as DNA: TGTGCCAGCACCCCCGGGACTAGCGGGAGCTATGAGCAGTTCTTC.

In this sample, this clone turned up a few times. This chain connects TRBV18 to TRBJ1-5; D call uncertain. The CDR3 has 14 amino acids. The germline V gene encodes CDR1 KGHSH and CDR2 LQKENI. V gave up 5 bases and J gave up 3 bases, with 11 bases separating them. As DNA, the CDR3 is TGTGCCAGCTCAGAGTCAGGTAACAATCAGCCCCAGCATTTT. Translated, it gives CASSESGNNQPQHF.

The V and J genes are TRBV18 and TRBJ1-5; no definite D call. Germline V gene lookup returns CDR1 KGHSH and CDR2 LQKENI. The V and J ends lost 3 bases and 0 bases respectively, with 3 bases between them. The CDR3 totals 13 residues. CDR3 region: CASSPNSNQPQHF. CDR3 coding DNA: TGTGCCAGCTCACCTAATAGCAATCAGCCCCAGCATTTT.

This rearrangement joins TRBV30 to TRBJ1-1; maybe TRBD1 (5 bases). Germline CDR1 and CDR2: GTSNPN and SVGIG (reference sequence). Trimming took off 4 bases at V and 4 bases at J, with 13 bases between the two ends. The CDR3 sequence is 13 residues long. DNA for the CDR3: TGTGCCTGGACCGGGGGTCTTGGCACTGAAGCTTTCTTT. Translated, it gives CAWTGGLGTEAFF.

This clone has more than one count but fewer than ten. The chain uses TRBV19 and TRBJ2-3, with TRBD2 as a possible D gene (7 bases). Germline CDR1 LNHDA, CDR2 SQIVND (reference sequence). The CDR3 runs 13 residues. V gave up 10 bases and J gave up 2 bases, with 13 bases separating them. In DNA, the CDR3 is TGTGCCACCGCGGGGGCCAACACAGATACGCAGTATTTT. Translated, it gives CATAGANTDTQYF.

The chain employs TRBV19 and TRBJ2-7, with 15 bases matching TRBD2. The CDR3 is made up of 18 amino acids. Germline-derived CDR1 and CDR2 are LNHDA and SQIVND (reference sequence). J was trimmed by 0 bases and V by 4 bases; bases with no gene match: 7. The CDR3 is CASSRGLAGGRSSYEQYF. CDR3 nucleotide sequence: TGTGCCAGTAGTAGGGGACTAGCGGGGGGACGGAGCTCCTACGAGCAGTACTTC.

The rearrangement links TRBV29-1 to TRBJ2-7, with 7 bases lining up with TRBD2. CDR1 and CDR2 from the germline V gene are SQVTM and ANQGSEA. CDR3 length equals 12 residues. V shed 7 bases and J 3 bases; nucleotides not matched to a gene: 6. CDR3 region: CSARLASYEQYF. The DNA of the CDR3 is TGCAGCGCCCGACTAGCAAGCTACGAGCAGTACTTC.

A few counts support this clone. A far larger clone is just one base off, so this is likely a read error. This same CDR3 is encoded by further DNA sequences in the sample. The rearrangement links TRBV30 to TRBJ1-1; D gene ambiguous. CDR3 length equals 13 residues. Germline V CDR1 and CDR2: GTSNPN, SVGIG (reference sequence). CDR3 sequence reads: CAWSRPPLREAFF. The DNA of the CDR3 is TGTGCATGGAGTCGGCCACCTCTCAGGGAAGCTTTCTTT.